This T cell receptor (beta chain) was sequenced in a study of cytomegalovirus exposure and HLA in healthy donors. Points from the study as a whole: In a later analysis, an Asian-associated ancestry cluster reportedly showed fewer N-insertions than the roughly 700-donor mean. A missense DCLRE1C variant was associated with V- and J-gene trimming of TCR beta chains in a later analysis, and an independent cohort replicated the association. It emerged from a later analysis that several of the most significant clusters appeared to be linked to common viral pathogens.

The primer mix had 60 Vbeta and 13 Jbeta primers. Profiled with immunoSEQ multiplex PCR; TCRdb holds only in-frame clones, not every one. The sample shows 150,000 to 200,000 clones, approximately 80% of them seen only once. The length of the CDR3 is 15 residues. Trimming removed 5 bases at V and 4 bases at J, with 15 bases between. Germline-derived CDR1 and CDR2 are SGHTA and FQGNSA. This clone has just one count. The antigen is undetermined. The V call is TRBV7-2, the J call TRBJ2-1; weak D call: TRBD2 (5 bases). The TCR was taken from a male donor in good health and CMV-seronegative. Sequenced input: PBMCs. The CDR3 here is CASSDGRRFYNEQFF. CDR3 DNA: TGTGCCAGCAGCGATGGTAGGAGGTTTTACAATGAGCAGTTCTTC.